Sequencing of this TCR beta chain was carried out in a study of beta chain features in type 1 diabetes. With V trimmed by 10 bases and J by 8 bases, 8 bases remained unmatched. The CDR3 runs 13 residues. Germline V CDR1 and CDR2: SNHLY, FYNNEI. As every portion of the isolated RNA was reverse transcribed, the sequencing read expressed TCRB transcripts. Measured with immunoSEQ multiplex PCR; TCRdb has only the in-frame clones, and not every one. Of some 270,000 clones listed, about 7.8% are singletons. Findings and limits, study-wide: The study found fewer insertions and more deletions at VDJ junctions in type 1 diabetes patients.

This clone was picked up a small number of times. What it recognizes is unknown. The specimen sequenced was central memory CD4+ T cells from blood. The clonotype was recovered from a woman aged 18 to 35 in good health. The chain combines TRBV2 with TRBJ2-1, with TRBD1 matching over 10 bases. The CDR3 reads CANTRDRGDEQFF. CDR3 nucleotides: TGTGCCAATACCCGGGACAGGGGCGATGAGCAGTTCTTC.